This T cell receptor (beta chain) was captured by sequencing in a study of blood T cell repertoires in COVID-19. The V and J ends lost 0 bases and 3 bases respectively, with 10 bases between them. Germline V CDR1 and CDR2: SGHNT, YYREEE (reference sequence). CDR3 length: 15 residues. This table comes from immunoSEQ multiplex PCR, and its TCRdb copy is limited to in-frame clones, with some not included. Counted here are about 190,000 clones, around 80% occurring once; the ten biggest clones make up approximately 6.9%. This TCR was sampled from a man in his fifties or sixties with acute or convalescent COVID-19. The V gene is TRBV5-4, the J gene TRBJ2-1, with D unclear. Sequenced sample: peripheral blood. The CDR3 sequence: CASSLEAGVYNEQFF. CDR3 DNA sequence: TGTGCCAGCAGCTTGGAGGCTGGAGTCTACAATGAGCAGTTCTTC.